These 8 T cell receptor beta chains were sequenced from one sample in a study of technical replicates of blood from several donors. Sequenced by immunoSEQ multiplex PCR; TCRdb stores in-frame clones only, minus some. Of tens of thousands of clones in the sample, just over 95% are singletons; the top ten hold under 0.4%. Sequencing used T cells isolated from PBMCs. Receptor source: a human donor in good health.

This clone has only one observation. J is TRBJ2-5 and V is TRBV13; TRBD2 matches 13 bases. In germline, CDR1 is PRHDT, CDR2 FYEKMQ (reference sequence). V gave up 1 base and J gave up 1 base; unmatched junction bases: 6. This CDR3 is built from 18 residues. In DNA form, the CDR3 reads TGTGCCAGCAGCTTAGCTGTGGGACTAGCGGGACTCCAAGAGACCCAGTACTTC. Its protein is CASSLAVGLAGLQETQYF.

The chain employs TRBV11-2 and TRBJ1-3; D is uncertain. The V and J ends lost 0 bases and 3 bases respectively, with 9 bases between them. This CDR3 has 15 amino acids. Germline V gene data show CDR1 as SGHAT and CDR2 as FQNNGV. The CDR3 protein is CASSLDQEVGNTIYF. The CDR3 DNA sequence: TGTGCCAGCAGCTTAGACCAGGAAGTTGGAAACACCATATATTTT.

This chain links TRBV6-5 with TRBJ1-1; 10 positions agree with TRBD1. The CDR3 length is 14 residues. From germline, CDR1 is MNHEY and CDR2 SVGAGI. The V gene end was trimmed by 2 bases and the J gene end by 4 bases; junction bases not matched to a gene: 1. The CDR3 protein is CASSYRDRGTEAFF. In DNA, the CDR3 is TGTGCCAGCAGTTACCGGGACAGGGGCACTGAAGCTTTCTTT.

This chain uses TRBV4-1 with TRBJ1-5; D not resolved. Trimming took off 1 base at V and 2 bases at J, with 6 bases between the two ends. The CDR3 has 14 residues. Germline values: CDR1 MGHRA, CDR2 YSYEKL. CDR3 sequence reads: CASSQGQGNQPQHF. The CDR3 DNA is TGCGCCAGCAGCCAAGGGCAGGGCAATCAGCCCCAGCATTTT.

As DNA, the CDR3 is TGCAGCGTTCACAGGGAGAGCACTGAAGCTTTCTTT. Its protein product is CSVHRESTEAFF. This chain links TRBV29-1 with TRBJ1-1, with a possible D match to TRBD1 (6 bases). Germline V lookup: CDR1 SQVTM, CDR2 ANQGSEA. Trimming pared 5 bases from V and 4 bases from J, leaving 11 bases between. This CDR3 has 12 residues. The whole variable domain, remainder taken from reference TRBV29-1 and TRBJ1-1, is SAVISQKPSRDICQRGTSLTIQCQVDSQVTMMFWYRQQPGQSLTLIATANQGSEATYESGFVIDKFPISRPNLTFSTLTVSNMSPEDSSIYLCSVHRESTEAFFGQGTRLTVV.

This chain connects TRBV13 to TRBJ2-7, with TRBD1 as a possible D gene (6 bases). Deletions cut 0 bases from V and 6 bases from J, with 6 bases between. Germline loops: CDR1 PRHDT, CDR2 FYEKMQ (reference sequence). The CDR3 has 12 amino acids. The CDR3 DNA is TGTGCCAGCAGCTTAGGAGGGGGCGAGCAGTACTTC. Protein sequence: CASSLGGGEQYF.

V is TRBV6-1 and J is TRBJ1-1, with TRBD1 identical over 8 bases. Trimming at V came to 3 bases and at J to 10 bases, leaving 10 bases not matched to a gene. This CDR3 spans 14 amino acids. In germline, CDR1 is MNHNS, CDR2 SASEGT. This chain's CDR3 is CASSESGGFYSAFF. CDR3 nucleotide sequence: TGTGCCAGCAGTGAGTCAGGGGGCTTCTATTCAGCTTTCTTT.

V gene TRBV7-3 combines with J gene TRBJ2-3, with D possibly TRBD2 on 7 matching bases. The V gene's germline CDR1 is SGHTA and CDR2 FQGTGA. V was shortened by 0 bases and J by 4 bases, with 11 bases between the two germline ends. The CDR3 is 15 residues long. CDR3 loop: CASSLTGGGSDTQYF. The CDR3 coding sequence is TGTGCCAGCAGCTTAACAGGGGGGGGGTCAGATACGCAGTATTTT. Full variable domain (outside the CDR3, taken from reference TRBV7-3 and TRBJ2-3): GAGVSQTPSNKVTEKGKYVELRCDPISGHTALYWYRQSLGQGPEFLIYFQGTGAADDSGLPNDRFFAVRPEGSVSTLKIQRTERGDSAVYLCASSLTGGGSDTQYFGPGTRLTVL.